The 29 T cell receptor beta chains listed next were all sequenced from one sample in a study of T cells in Graves' hyperthyroidism and ophthalmopathy. Researchers took RNA transcripts and amplified the TCR beta CDR3 regions from them. With the HTBI primer set, the TCR CDR3 went through a first round of RT-PCR. MiXCR was run by TCRdb on the multiplex PCR reads, yielding one entry per CDR3 protein. The table lists under 550,000 distinct CDR3 sequences, just under 20% of them singletons, with roughly 44% in the top ten. Sequenced input: blood. These receptors all stem from a man aged 40-49 years with Graves' ophthalmopathy.

V gene TRBV7-2 combines with J gene TRBJ1-1, with D possibly TRBD1 on 5 matching bases. The CDR3 extends over 14 amino acids. CDR1 and CDR2 (germline): SGHTA, FQGNSA. The ends were cut back, 5 bases at V and 3 bases at J, with 13 bases in the middle. The CDR3 DNA sequence: TGTGCCAGCAGCATGGGAGGGACCCACACTGAAGCTTTCTTT. This gives the protein CASSMGGTHTEAFF.

This clonotype was recorded at least ten times. J is TRBJ1-5 and V is TRBV5-8; D perhaps matches TRBD1 (5 bases). The germline V gene has CDR1 SGHTS and CDR2 YDEGEE. The CDR3 runs 13 residues. Trimming took off 4 bases at V and 2 bases at J, with 7 bases between the two ends. The CDR3: CASSRDGNQPQHF. The CDR3 nucleotides read TGTGCCAGCAGCCGGGACGGCAATCAGCCCCAGCATTTT.

This clonotype was observed at least ten times. This chain links TRBV7-2 with TRBJ2-1; D is undetermined. This CDR3 contains 12 residues. V was trimmed by 1 base and J by 13 bases, leaving 11 bases between them. The germline V gene has CDR1 SGHTA and CDR2 FQGNSA. CDR3 sequence (DNA): TGTGCCAGCAGCTTAGTGGTGGGAAACCAGTTCTTC. This gives the protein CASSLVVGNQFF.

This clonotype was observed a handful of times. The chain joins TRBV5-5 to TRBJ1-5, with 7 positions matching TRBD1. CDR1 is SGHKS and CDR2 is YYEKEE in the germline V gene (reference sequence). This CDR3 comprises 16 residues. V shed 0 bases, J shed 8 bases, and the junction held 11 bases outside the gene matches. CDR3 DNA: TGTGCCAGCAGCTTGGAGGAGGGGGCCGTTTTGAAGCCCCAGCATTTT. Translating gives CASSLEEGAVLKPQHF.

In its sample, this clonotype was seen many times. The chain has TRBV7-6 and TRBJ2-1, with 12 bases identical to TRBD2. The CDR3 sequence is 14 residues long. Trimming took 4 bases from V and 7 from J; bases not matched to a gene: 2. The germline V gene has CDR1 SGHVS and CDR2 FNYEAQ. CDR3 protein: CASSSSGGGNEQFF. In DNA, the CDR3 is TGTGCCAGCAGCTCTAGCGGGGGGGGAAATGAGCAGTTCTTC.

This clonotype was counted only a few times. The chain couples TRBV12-3 or TRBV12-4 to TRBJ2-5; the D is unclear. The CDR3 is 12 amino acids. With 5 bases removed from V and 5 bases from J, the gap between germline ends came to 9 bases. CDR3 region: CASSQFGETQYF. The CDR3 bases are TGTGCCAGCAGTCAGTTTGGGGAGACCCAGTACTTC.

The rearrangement joins TRBV18 to TRBJ1-2; 8 positions agree with TRBD1. Germline CDR1 is KGHSH and CDR2 is LQKENI. Losses at the gene ends were 3 bases for V and 12 bases for J; bases not matched to a gene: 9. The CDR3 sequence is 13 residues long. The CDR3 sequence is CASSPTGDRPHTF. The CDR3 DNA follows: TGTGCCAGCTCACCTACCGGGGACAGGCCCCACACCTTC.

This clonotype was detected many times. The chain employs TRBV11-2 and TRBJ2-5, with D maybe TRBD2 (5 bases). Germline loops: CDR1 SGHAT, CDR2 FQNNGV. Trimming took 5 bases from V and 0 from J, leaving 10 bases between them. The CDR3 contains 14 residues. This CDR3 is CASSPPGYQETQYF. CDR3 DNA: TGTGCCAGCAGCCCACCGGGATACCAAGAGACCCAGTACTTC.

In its sample, this clonotype was seen a few times. This chain joins TRBV6-1 and TRBJ1-2, with TRBD1 identical over 7 bases. The CDR3 runs 15 residues. The germline gives CDR1 MNHNS, CDR2 SASEGT. Trimming at V came to 2 bases and at J to 4 bases, leaving 7 bases not matched to a gene. CDR3 residues: CASSERTGRIYGYTF. DNA of the CDR3: TGTGCCAGCAGTGAAAGGACAGGCAGAATCTATGGCTACACCTTC.

This chain links TRBV5-1 with TRBJ2-7; 8 bases map to TRBD1. V dropped 1 base and J dropped 5; count of bases not matched to a gene: 5. Germline V gene data show CDR1 as SGHRS and CDR2 as YFSETQ. This CDR3 is 14 amino acids long. The CDR3 region has the DNA TGCGCCAGCAGCTTGCAGGGGGCGCGCAACGAGCAGTACTTC. Its translation: CASSLQGARNEQYF.

The chain joins TRBV19 to TRBJ2-3; possible D gene TRBD2, 6 bases. CDR1 and CDR2 from the germline V gene are LNHDA and SQIVND (reference sequence). The CDR3 has 14 amino acids. Trimming shortened V by 4 bases and J by 6 bases, and 14 bases separated the two germline ends. CDR3 amino acids: CASSNGLNFDTQYF. CDR3 DNA: TGTGCCAGTAGTAACGGACTAAACTTCGATACGCAGTATTTT.

The chain is built from TRBV9 and TRBJ2-7; TRBD1 matches at 12 bases. The CDR3 is 14 residues long. Germline V lookup: CDR1 SGDLS, CDR2 YYNGEE. The V and J ends lost 3 bases and 9 bases, in that order; junction bases with no gene match: 7. CDR3 sequence reads: CASSGGTGGLGQYF. CDR3 bases: TGTGCCAGCAGCGGCGGGACAGGGGGCCTCGGGCAGTACTTC.

V gene TRBV5-1 combines with J gene TRBJ1-2; 9 nucleotides line up with TRBD1. The V gene's germline CDR1 is SGHRS and CDR2 YFSETQ. The CDR3 extends over 14 amino acids. After removal of 4 bases from V and 7 bases from J, the junction contained 8 bases not matched to a gene. The CDR3 protein is CASSPGTGMFGYTF. The CDR3, as DNA: TGCGCCAGCAGCCCCGGGACAGGGATGTTTGGCTACACCTTC.

In this sample, this clonotype turned up many times. This chain joins TRBV7-3 and TRBJ2-5; TRBD1 agrees at 12 bases. This CDR3 contains 15 residues. The V segment lost 5 bases and the J segment 3 bases; nucleotides outside the gene matches: 4. CDR1 is SGHTA and CDR2 is FQGTGA in the germline V gene. This chain's CDR3 is CASSPGQGAEETQYF. DNA of the CDR3: TGTGCCAGCAGCCCGGGACAGGGGGCGGAAGAGACCCAGTACTTC.

This clonotype was found a few times. This chain connects TRBV12-3 or TRBV12-4 to TRBJ2-3; 10 bases are a match to TRBD2. V gave up 6 bases and J gave up 1 base; unmatched junction bases: 19. The CDR3 has 20 residues. CDR3 DNA sequence: TGTGCCAGCAGGGGGGACAGGTCTCTAAGCGGGGGGGCCCGCACAGATACGCAGTATTTT. Translated, it gives CASRGDRSLSGGARTDTQYF.

The J gene is TRBJ2-7, the V gene TRBV25-1; D might be TRBD2 (5 bases). Germline CDR1 reads MGHDK; CDR2 reads SYGVNS. CDR3 length: 12 residues. The V and J ends lost 5 bases and 6 bases respectively, with 11 bases between them. In nucleotides, the CDR3 is TGTGCCAGCAGTTTTTCCCGGGGCGAGCAGTACTTC. This translates into CASSFSRGEQYF.

This clonotype was found a few times. The rearrangement joins TRBV6-1 to TRBJ1-5; a weak D match, TRBD1 (6 bases). The CDR3 length is 15 residues. V lost 1 base to trimming and J lost 5 bases, with 12 bases between them. Germline V lookup: CDR1 MNHNS, CDR2 SASEGT. For the CDR3, the DNA is TGTGCCAGCAGTGAAGTAGGGGGAGCATATCAGCCCCAGCATTTT. It encodes CASSEVGGAYQPQHF.

This clonotype was seen a few times. The J gene is TRBJ1-5, the V gene TRBV7-8; TRBD1 might be the D (6 bases). The CDR3 runs to 14 residues. The V end was cut by 1 base, the J end by 10 bases, with 14 bases between. The germline CDR1 and CDR2 sequences are SGHVS and FQNEAQ. CDR3 protein: CASSLGQQGRPQHF. The CDR3 DNA is TGTGCCAGCAGCTTAGGGCAACAGGGTAGACCCCAGCATTTT.

This clonotype was detected a few times. The CDR3 ends on some other residue instead of the conserved phenylalanine or tryptophan, so this is likely a read error. The genes are TRBV20-1 and TRBJ1-5, with D unclear. The CDR3 is made up of 14 amino acids. V lost 1 base, J lost 4 bases, and 11 bases lay in between. Germline loops: CDR1 DFQATT, CDR2 SNEGSKA (reference sequence). This CDR3 reads CSARVGNGNQPQHL. The CDR3 DNA is TGCAGTGCTAGAGTGGGTAATGGAAATCAGCCCCAGCATCTT.

The chain links TRBV11-2 to TRBJ1-2; a weak D match, TRBD1 (5 bases). This CDR3 comprises 15 residues. V lost 5 bases and J lost 2, with 15 bases in between. Germline loops: CDR1 SGHAT, CDR2 FQNNGV. CDR3 DNA: TGTGCCAGCAGCCCGACAGCCTCGAGGAACTATGGCTACACCTTC. Residues: CASSPTASRNYGYTF.

This clonotype was seen only a few times. The rearrangement joins TRBV5-8 to TRBJ2-3, with 8 bases lining up with TRBD2. Losses at the gene ends were 0 bases for V and 0 bases for J; bases not matched to a gene: 9. The CDR3 sequence is 18 residues long. The germline gives CDR1 SGHTS, CDR2 YDEGEE. The CDR3 coding sequence is TGTGCCAGCAGCTTGGGACTAGCGAGCTTCGGTAGCACAGATACGCAGTATTTT. This codes for CASSLGLASFGSTDTQYF.

This clonotype was detected a few times. The J gene is TRBJ2-1, the V gene TRBV19, with TRBD1 identical over 9 bases. Germline CDR1 and CDR2: LNHDA and SQIVND (reference sequence). CDR3 length: 16 amino acids. V shed 1 base, J shed 6 bases, and the junction held 7 bases outside the gene matches. The CDR3 reads CASSIGSGTGPNEQFF. The CDR3 DNA reads TGTGCCAGTAGTATAGGGAGCGGGACAGGGCCCAATGAGCAGTTCTTC.

This clonotype was counted many times. The genes are TRBV5-1 and TRBJ2-1; D unresolved. CDR1 and CDR2 from the germline V gene are SGHRS and YFSETQ. The CDR3 is 13 amino acids. V gave up 4 bases and J gave up 8 bases, with 13 bases separating them. CDR3 loop: CASSDLNSDEQFF. The CDR3 DNA follows: TGCGCCAGCAGCGACCTCAATAGTGATGAGCAGTTCTTC.

The gene calls are TRBV6-2 or TRBV6-3 and TRBJ2-3; a possible D gene is TRBD1 (5 bases). Per the germline V gene, CDR1 is MNHEY and CDR2 is SVGEGT. The CDR3 has 14 residues. Trimming pared 8 bases from V and 4 bases from J, leaving 16 bases between. The CDR3 region has the DNA TGTGCCAGCCTGGGGCAGGGTCGGGCAGATACGCAGTATTTT. It yields the protein CASLGQGRADTQYF.

The V gene is TRBV2, the J gene TRBJ2-2; D ambiguous. Germline V gene lookup returns CDR1 SNHLY and CDR2 FYNNEI. V gave up 6 bases and J gave up 3 bases, with 2 bases separating them. The CDR3 sequence is 11 residues long. CDR3 sequence reads: CASRYTGELFF. The DNA of the CDR3 is TGTGCCAGCAGGTACACCGGGGAGCTGTTTTTT. The variable domain in full, completed from reference TRBV2 and TRBJ2-2, reads EPEVTQTPSHQVTQMGQEVILRCVPISNHLYFYWYRQILGQKVEFLVSFYNNEISEKSEIFDDQFSVERPDGSNFTLKIRSTKLEDSAMYFCASRYTGELFFGEGSRLTVL.

In this sample, this clonotype turned up a few times. The rearrangement joins TRBV29-1 to TRBJ2-2; D is unresolved. Germline assignment: CDR1 SQVTM and CDR2 ANQGSEA. The CDR3 runs to 15 residues. The germline V and J ends were trimmed by 5 bases and 1 base, with 14 bases remaining between them. The CDR3 loop is CSVLWANVNTGELFF. Here the CDR3 DNA reads TGCAGCGTTCTCTGGGCCAACGTGAACACCGGGGAGCTGTTTTTT.

V usage is TRBV14 and J usage is TRBJ2-3; tentative D call: TRBD1 (5 bases). Trimming left V 4 bases short and J 1 base short, with 12 bases between. Germline values: CDR1 SGHDN, CDR2 FVKESK. There are 15 residues in the CDR3. The CDR3 coding sequence is TGTGCCAGCAGCCTCGTGTGGGGCGGCACAGATACGCAGTATTTT. Translation: CASSLVWGGTDTQYF. Full variable domain (rest looked up from reference TRBV14 and TRBJ2-3): EAGVTQFPSHSVIEKGQTVTLRCDPISGHDNLYWYRRVMGKEIKFLLHFVKESKQDESGMPNNRFLAERTGGTYSTLKVQPAELEDSGVYFCASSLVWGGTDTQYFGPGTRLTVL.

The V gene is TRBV12-3 or TRBV12-4, the J gene TRBJ2-5, with D unresolved. V lost 5 bases and J lost 0, with 7 bases in between. The CDR3 runs 13 residues. The CDR3 loop is CASSPRNQETQYF. CDR3 bases: TGTGCCAGCAGTCCACGGAACCAAGAGACCCAGTACTTC.

There are many counts of this clonotype. The chain has TRBV3-2 and TRBJ2-1. TRBV3-2 is a pseudogene locus. The CDR3 totals 15 residues. The CDR3 sequence is CASSQEEHSYNEQFF. The CDR3 bases are TGTGCCAGCAGCCAAGAGGAACATTCTTACAATGAGCAGTTCTTC.